This T cell receptor beta chain appears in the sequencing data of a study of cytomegalovirus exposure and HLA in healthy donors. The CDR3 has 13 residues. V shed 9 bases, J shed 6 bases, and the junction held 6 bases outside the gene matches. Germline loops: CDR1 WNHNN, CDR2 SYGVQD (reference sequence). The PCR employed 60 Vbeta primers together with 13 Jbeta primers. Profiling relied on immunoSEQ multiplex PCR, and the TCRdb table lists in-frame clones only, not all of them. The table shows 180,000 or so clones, with about four fifths occurring only once. The chain is built from TRBV10-1 and TRBJ2-1; 9 bases map to TRBD1. This receptor was identified in a female donor in good health and CMV-seronegative. The sequenced material came from PBMCs. The CDR3 here is CARRDRAINEQFF. Written as DNA, the CDR3 is TGCGCCAGGCGGGACAGGGCCATCAATGAGCAGTTCTTC.